This T cell receptor beta chain is drawn from a study of shared clonotypes between healthy human individuals. The method was immunoSEQ multiplex PCR; TCRdb's version includes in-frame clones alone and lacks a portion of them. There are roughly 1.4 million clones in the sample; 97% to 99% occur only once, and about 0.34% lies in the top ten. The trim removed 3 bases at V and 1 base at J, leaving 4 bases unmatched. The CDR3 consists of 14 residues. Germline assignment: CDR1 SGHNT and CDR2 YYREEE (reference sequence). Sequencing was done on a sample of naive CD4+ T cells sorted from blood. As for subset: CD45RA+ positively selected. This receptor was obtained from a man between 25 and 39 years old in good health. The chain has TRBV5-4 and TRBJ2-7, with TRBD2 identical over 7 bases. In DNA, the CDR3 is TGTGCCAGCAGCTCGGGGGGAGCTTCCTACGAGCAGTACTTC. Its translation: CASSSGGASYEQYF.